The TCR beta chain described here comes from a study of CD8 T cells in Susac syndrome. Sequencing of TCR beta was undertaken in CD8+ and CD4+ T cells derived from blood. It was negative isolation that provided the CD8+ and CD4+ T cells, whereas TEMRA cells were enriched by FACS. Reverse transcription used roughly 0.45 to 1 ug RNA and random hexamers. immunoSEQ multiplex PCR amplified TCR beta CDR3 across 54 Vbeta, 13 Jbeta. TCRdb passed the immunoSEQ multiplex PCR reads through MiXCR, listing each CDR3 protein once. The data show some 260,000 distinct CDR3 sequences, just over 90% seen once. Trimming took 6 bases from V and 14 from J, leaving 15 bases between them. Germline assignment: CDR1 SGHAT and CDR2 FQNNGV. The CDR3 is made up of 11 amino acids.

The chain joins TRBV11-2 to TRBJ2-3, with a tentative D call TRBD2 (6 bases). This TCR was sampled from a human donor with multiple sclerosis. Sequenced material: CD4+ T cells from PBMCs. For the CDR3, the DNA is TGTGCCAGCAGACGAGGGGACTCCCGGTATTTT. This encodes CASRRGDSRYF.